The 9 T cell receptor beta chains reported below all come from one sample, sequenced in a study of cytomegalovirus exposure and HLA in healthy donors. Both 60 Vbeta primers and 13 Jbeta primers went into the PCR. Sequenced by immunoSEQ multiplex PCR; TCRdb stores in-frame clones only, minus some. The sample lists tens of thousands of clones, roughly two thirds seen once, with roughly 5% in the top ten. The specimen was PBMCs. The receptor set was obtained from a man aged 55 to 70 in good health and CMV-seropositive.

This clone turned up a few times. This sequence joins TRBV27 and TRBJ2-7; TRBD1 matches 11 bases. V lost 1 base and J lost 6; bases outside the gene matches: 2. The CDR3 contains 14 residues. Germline loops: CDR1 MNHEY, CDR2 SMNVEV (reference sequence). The CDR3 sequence is CASSLFGQGAEQYF. Written as DNA, the CDR3 is TGTGCCAGCAGTTTATTTGGACAGGGGGCCGAGCAGTACTTC.

This chain connects TRBV7-9 to TRBJ2-2, with 7 bases lining up with TRBD1. The ends lost 4 bases at V and 6 bases at J; junction bases unmatched: 8. Germline-derived CDR1 and CDR2 are SEHNR and FQNEAQ (reference sequence). The CDR3 has 15 amino acids. CDR3 nucleotide sequence: TGTGCCAGCAGCTCCCGGGACAGAGACCCCGGGGAGCTGTTTTTT. Translated: CASSSRDRDPGELFF.

The chain links TRBV6-5 to TRBJ1-4; D is unresolved. This CDR3 is built from 11 residues. Germline V gene lookup returns CDR1 MNHEY and CDR2 SVGAGI. The V gene lost 5 bases and the J gene lost 8 bases, with 6 bases spanning the gap. CDR3 amino acids: CASSPSEKLFF. In DNA, the CDR3 is TGTGCCAGCAGTCCGAGCGAAAAACTGTTTTTT.

The chain combines TRBV5-4 with TRBJ2-1; 8 nucleotides line up with TRBD2. V lost 1 base and J lost 6; bases outside the gene matches: 6. The CDR3 contains 15 residues. CDR1 is SGHNT, CDR2 YYREEE, per germline (reference sequence). The DNA for the CDR3 is TGTGCCAGCAGCTTGAGCATAGCGGGATCCAATGAGCAGTTCTTC. It is translated as CASSLSIAGSNEQFF. The full variable domain, its missing parts supplied by reference TRBV5-4 and TRBJ2-1, is ETGVTQSPTHLIKTRGQQVTLRCSSQSGHNTVSWYQQALGQGPQFIFQYYREEENGRGNFPPRFSGLQFPNYSSELNVNALELDDSALYLCASSLSIAGSNEQFFGPGTRLTVL.

The chain uses TRBV7-6 and TRBJ1-6; D not certain. The CDR3 totals 14 residues. Per germline, CDR1 SGHVS and CDR2 FNYEAQ. The V end was cut by 3 bases, the J end by 0 bases, with 3 bases between. The DNA for the CDR3 is TGTGCCAGCAGCTTTAACTCCTATAATTCACCCCTCCACTTT. It translates to CASSFNSYNSPLHF.

This clone has a handful of counts. CDR3 residues: CASSLGVGKRERGEQYF. The CDR3, as DNA: TGTGCCAGCAGTTTGGGTGTGGGCAAACGAGAACGTGGCGAGCAGTACTTC. The J gene is TRBJ2-7, the V gene TRBV28; no reliable D call. The germline CDR1 and CDR2 sequences are MDHEN and SYDVKM. The CDR3 is made up of 17 amino acids. The V gene lost 3 bases and the J gene lost 6 bases, with 24 bases spanning the gap.

V and J are TRBV4-1 and TRBJ2-7; D gene uncertain. The CDR3 consists of 16 residues. V was trimmed by 4 bases and J by 2 bases, leaving 18 bases between them. The V gene's germline CDR1 is MGHRA and CDR2 YSYEKL. The CDR3 loop reads CASSPPTQVGTYEQYF. In DNA, the CDR3 is TGCGCCAGCAGCCCCCCGACCCAGGTCGGTACCTACGAGCAGTACTTC.

Concerning this clone: Germline is not matched at one junction end, which may reflect a read error. The rearrangement uses TRBV7-9 and TRBJ2-7; 10 bases agree with TRBD1. The germline CDR1 and CDR2 sequences are SEHNR and FQNEAQ (reference sequence). The CDR3 totals 13 residues. DNA for the CDR3: TGTTCCAGCGGGGACAGGGGACCCTACGAGCAGTACTTC. Translating it yields CSSGDRGPYEQYF.

For the CDR3, the DNA is TGTGCCAGCAGCCCGAGGACAGGGAGCACAGATACGCAGTATTTT. Its protein product is CASSPRTGSTDTQYF. V gene TRBV11-3 combines with J gene TRBJ2-3; 8 bases align to TRBD1. Germline CDR1 reads SGHNT; CDR2 reads YENEEA. V gave up 5 bases and J gave up 0 bases; unmatched junction bases: 4. There are 15 residues in the CDR3. Together with reference TRBV11-3 and TRBJ2-3, the CDR3 gives the full variable domain: EAGVVQSPRYKIIEKKQPVAFWCNPISGHNTLYWYLQNLGQGPELLIRYENEEAVDDSQLPKDRFSAERLKGVDSTLKIQPAELGDSAVYLCASSPRTGSTDTQYFGPGTRLTVL.